Following are 24 T cell receptor beta chains from one sample sequenced in a study of graft-versus-host responses after intestinal transplantation (TCRdb year 2021). These TCRs' antigens remain unknown. The time point tag for this specimen amounts to: cells obtained before transplantation from donor or recipient. The library was prepared using the immunoSEQ multiplex PCR assay. Not all clones reach the TCRdb copy of this immuneACCESS table, which keeps in-frame sequences only. Checked studies attribute under half of the gap to unresolved V genes and leave the rest unexplained. The sample profile shows around 100,000 clones; over 75% of them were found once. Around 0.86% of the sample is taken by the ten largest. This material consisted of unstimulated CD4+ T cells sorted from spleen or lymph node cells, taken before transplant. These receptor sequences come from a human donor who was the organ donor for an intestinal transplant.

The chain carries TRBV6-1 and TRBJ1-5; 11 bases line up with TRBD1. Losses at the gene ends were 3 bases for V and 0 bases for J; bases not matched to a gene: 1. The CDR3 length is 16 residues. The germline gives CDR1 MNHNS, CDR2 SASEGT. CDR3 sequence: CASSEDRGRSNQPQHF. Written as DNA, the CDR3 is TGTGCCAGCAGTGAGGACAGGGGGCGTAGCAATCAGCCCCAGCATTTT.

The rearrangement uses TRBV28 and TRBJ1-6; 8 bases fit TRBD1. Germline values: CDR1 MDHEN, CDR2 SYDVKM. There are 15 residues in the CDR3. V lost 6 bases to trimming and J lost 7 bases; unmatched junction nucleotides: 8. CDR3 coding DNA: TGTGCCAGCAGCGGCTTCAGGGGGCAGAATTCACCCCTCCACTTT. It specifies CASSGFRGQNSPLHF.

V usage is TRBV28 and J usage is TRBJ2-1; no clear D. Looked up from germline, CDR1 is MDHEN and CDR2 is SYDVKM. This CDR3 contains 11 residues. V gave up 1 base and J gave up 8 bases, with 3 bases separating them. In DNA form, the CDR3 reads TGTGCCAGCAGTTTATCTTATGAGCAGTTCTTC. Its translation is CASSLSYEQFF.

The chain uses TRBV19 and TRBJ1-6; D unresolved. The CDR3 is made up of 15 amino acids. Germline values: CDR1 LNHDA, CDR2 SQIVND (reference sequence). V lost 4 bases, J lost 7 bases, and 14 bases lay in between. CDR3 amino acids: CASSRKVEVNSPLHF. The CDR3 DNA reads as TGTGCCAGTAGTAGAAAGGTGGAGGTGAATTCACCCCTCCACTTT.

The V and J genes are TRBV28 and TRBJ2-7; TRBD1 aligns across 9 bases. Germline V CDR1 and CDR2: MDHEN, SYDVKM. V lost 7 bases to trimming and J lost 1 base; unmatched junction nucleotides: 8. The CDR3 is 15 residues long. CDR3 in amino acids: CASNIHGTGSYEQYF. CDR3 DNA sequence: TGTGCCAGCAACATTCATGGGACAGGGTCCTACGAGCAGTACTTC.

The chain combines TRBV29-1 with TRBJ1-4; tentative D call: TRBD1 (5 bases). V lost 5 bases, J lost 7 bases, and 14 bases lay in between. CDR1 and CDR2 (germline): SQVTM, ANQGSEA. The CDR3 sequence is 13 residues long. CDR3 sequence: CSVYPGVGEKLFF. CDR3 nucleotide sequence: TGCAGCGTTTATCCGGGGGTGGGTGAAAAACTGTTTTTT. The full variable domain, with the rest looked up from reference TRBV29-1 and TRBJ1-4, is SAVISQKPSRDICQRGTSLTIQCQVDSQVTMMFWYRQQPGQSLTLIATANQGSEATYESGFVIDKFPISRPNLTFSTLTVSNMSPEDSSIYLCSVYPGVGEKLFFGSGTQLSVL.

The chain employs TRBV7-7 and TRBJ2-2; 8 bases line up with TRBD2. Germline CDR1 reads SSHAT; CDR2 reads FNYEAQ (reference sequence). This CDR3 contains 15 residues. The trim removed 8 bases at V and 4 bases at J, leaving 9 bases unmatched. The CDR3: CASSLGGAVTGELFF. The DNA of the CDR3 is TGTGCCAGCTCCCTCGGGGGGGCGGTCACCGGGGAGCTGTTTTTT.

J is TRBJ2-3 and V is TRBV5-8; no clear D. This CDR3 is 12 amino acids long. The germline V and J ends were trimmed by 4 bases and 2 bases, with 5 bases remaining between them. The V gene's germline CDR1 is SGHTS and CDR2 YDEGEE. CDR3 in DNA: TGTGCCAGCAGCCCCTTCACAGATACGCAGTATTTT. Amino acid sequence: CASSPFTDTQYF.

This sequence joins TRBV11-3 and TRBJ2-1; D remains ambiguous. CDR1 and CDR2 (germline): SGHNT, YENEEA. With 1 base removed from V and 1 base from J, the gap between germline ends came to 11 bases. The CDR3 extends over 16 amino acids. CDR3 DNA sequence: TGTGCCAGCAGCTTAGGTTTCGACCCATCCTACAATGAGCAGTTCTTC. Its translation: CASSLGFDPSYNEQFF.

CDR3 in DNA: TGCGCCAGCAGCTTGGTTGGGGGGACGAATCAGCCCCAGCATTTT. Its translation is CASSLVGGTNQPQHF. J is TRBJ1-5 and V is TRBV5-1; D is perhaps TRBD1 (5 bases). The CDR3 totals 15 residues. V lost 0 bases, J lost 4 bases, and 11 bases lay in between. Germline lookup yields CDR1 SGHRS and CDR2 YFSETQ.

The chain carries TRBV11-3 and TRBJ1-6, with D perhaps TRBD1 (5 bases). The V end was cut by 1 base, the J end by 7 bases, with 8 bases between. CDR3 length: 14 amino acids. Germline assignment: CDR1 SGHNT and CDR2 YENEEA. CDR3 DNA: TGTGCCAGCAGCTTAGGGGGCCGGAATTCACCCCTCCACTTT. Its translation: CASSLGGRNSPLHF.

The chain links TRBV7-8 to TRBJ2-2; D is undetermined. Germline CDR1 SGHVS, CDR2 FQNEAQ. Trimming cost V 1 base and J 4 bases, with 7 bases left between them. There are 14 residues in the CDR3. CDR3 DNA: TGTGCCAGCAGCTTAGTAGAGAGCACCGGGGAGCTGTTTTTT. Translated: CASSLVESTGELFF.

The chain carries TRBV6-5 and TRBJ2-3; 9 bases fit TRBD2. The germline V gene has CDR1 MNHEY and CDR2 SVGAGI. The CDR3 covers 14 residues. Trimming removed 5 bases from V and 2 bases from J; junction bases left unmatched: 2. The CDR3 bases are TGTGCCAGCAGTAGCGGGGGGAACACAGATACGCAGTATTTT. This codes for CASSSGGNTDTQYF.

V gene TRBV14 combines with J gene TRBJ1-3; D possibly corresponds to TRBD1 (6 bases). The V end lost 1 base, the J end lost 2 bases, and 15 bases lay between the germline ends. Per the germline V gene, CDR1 is SGHDN and CDR2 is FVKESK. CDR3 length equals 17 residues. In DNA form, the CDR3 reads TGTGCCAGCAGCCAAGGTGGACAGTTTTATGCTGGAAACACCATATATTTT. Protein sequence: CASSQGGQFYAGNTIYF. The complete variable domain, with remaining parts taken from reference TRBV14 and TRBJ1-3, reads EAGVTQFPSHSVIEKGQTVTLRCDPISGHDNLYWYRRVMGKEIKFLLHFVKESKQDESGMPNNRFLAERTGGTYSTLKVQPAELEDSGVYFCASSQGGQFYAGNTIYFGEGSWLTVV.

The CDR3 protein is CAWSSSGTGKNEQFF. In nucleotides, the CDR3 is TGTGCCTGGAGTTCTTCCGGGACAGGGAAAAATGAGCAGTTCTTC. The chain recombines TRBV30 with TRBJ2-1; TRBD1 matches 9 bases. V lost 2 bases to trimming and J lost 7 bases; unmatched junction nucleotides: 9. This CDR3 spans 15 amino acids. CDR1 is GTSNPN, CDR2 SVGIG, per germline (reference sequence).

The chain has TRBV27 and TRBJ1-1, with D possibly being TRBD1 (6 bases). The V and J ends lost 9 bases and 1 base respectively, with 21 bases between them. The germline CDR1 and CDR2 sequences are MNHEY and SMNVEV (reference sequence). This CDR3 is 16 amino acids long. The CDR3 spells CARGGARAYANTEAFF. CDR3 sequence (DNA): TGTGCCAGGGGGGGGGCCCGGGCTTACGCGAACACTGAAGCTTTCTTT.

The chain combines TRBV10-3 with TRBJ2-1, with a tentative D call TRBD2 (6 bases). Germline assignment: CDR1 ENHRY and CDR2 SYGVKD. Trimming shortened V by 6 bases and J by 10 bases, and 16 bases separated the two germline ends. The CDR3 extends over 13 amino acids. In nucleotides, the CDR3 is TGTGCCATCAGCCGCCACGGAGGGACGGAGCAGTTCTTC. This gives the protein CAISRHGGTEQFF.

V is TRBV5-8 and J is TRBJ1-1; D gene ambiguous. The CDR3 is 14 amino acids. Germline V lookup: CDR1 SGHTS, CDR2 YDEGEE. Trimming took off 2 bases at V and 1 base at J, with 9 bases between the two ends. The CDR3 DNA reads as TGTGCCAGCAGCTTTGACTTCGAGAACACTGAAGCTTTCTTT. This translates into CASSFDFENTEAFF. Full variable domain (outside the CDR3, taken from reference TRBV5-8 and TRBJ1-1): EAGVTQSPTHLIKTRGQQATLRCSPISGHTSVYWYQQALGLGLQFLLWYDEGEERNRGNFPPRFSGRQFPNYSSELNVNALELEDSALYLCASSFDFENTEAFFGQGTRLTVV.

V usage is TRBV6-4 and J usage is TRBJ1-6; TRBD1 agrees at 11 bases. The CDR3 runs 18 residues. V lost 6 bases and J lost 6; bases outside the gene matches: 13. From germline, CDR1 is MRHNA and CDR2 SNTAGT. Here the CDR3 DNA reads TGTGCCAGCAGGGGGGACAGGGGGTCCAGATACGGTAATTCACCCCTCCACTTT. This sequence encodes CASRGDRGSRYGNSPLHF.

V usage is TRBV28 and J usage is TRBJ2-7; D remains ambiguous. Germline V gene sequence: CDR1 MDHEN, CDR2 SYDVKM. The V and J ends lost 5 bases and 7 bases respectively, with 18 bases between them. This CDR3 is 14 amino acids long. The DNA for the CDR3 is TGTGCCAGCAGTCCCCCCCTACAGAGCCGGGAGCAGTACTTC. This encodes CASSPPLQSREQYF.

This clone occurred once. The genes are TRBV25-1 and TRBJ1-2; D remains ambiguous. Germline CDR1 MGHDK, CDR2 SYGVNS. The CDR3 runs to 13 residues. Trimming removed 1 base from V and 8 bases from J, with 11 bases in between. The CDR3 DNA sequence: TGTGCCAGCAGTGAATCCCAGTATTCGGGCTACACCTTC. It is translated as CASSESQYSGYTF.

The chain is built from TRBV6-5 and TRBJ1-1; D ambiguous. This CDR3 spans 14 amino acids. Germline V CDR1 and CDR2: MNHEY, SVGAGI. V was trimmed by 6 bases and J by 7 bases, leaving 18 bases between them. CDR3 nucleotides: TGTGCCAGCAGCGTAGTGGACCGCATCATTGAAGCTTTCTTT. It yields the protein CASSVVDRIIEAFF.

The rearrangement uses TRBV6-1 and TRBJ1-5; D is perhaps TRBD1 (5 bases). The germline gives CDR1 MNHNS, CDR2 SASEGT. The CDR3 loop spans 15 amino acids. The germline V and J ends were trimmed by 6 bases and 0 bases, with 12 bases remaining between them. The CDR3 here is CASSPLGGSNQPQHF. In DNA, the CDR3 is TGTGCCAGCAGCCCGTTGGGGGGTAGCAATCAGCCCCAGCATTTT.

This rearrangement joins TRBV19 to TRBJ1-2; D ambiguous. The V and J ends lost 2 bases and 0 bases respectively, with 10 bases between them. The CDR3 has 15 residues. Germline CDR1 LNHDA, CDR2 SQIVND (reference sequence). The CDR3 here is CASSILPRTNYGYTF. DNA for the CDR3: TGTGCCAGTAGTATACTTCCAAGAACTAACTATGGCTACACCTTC.